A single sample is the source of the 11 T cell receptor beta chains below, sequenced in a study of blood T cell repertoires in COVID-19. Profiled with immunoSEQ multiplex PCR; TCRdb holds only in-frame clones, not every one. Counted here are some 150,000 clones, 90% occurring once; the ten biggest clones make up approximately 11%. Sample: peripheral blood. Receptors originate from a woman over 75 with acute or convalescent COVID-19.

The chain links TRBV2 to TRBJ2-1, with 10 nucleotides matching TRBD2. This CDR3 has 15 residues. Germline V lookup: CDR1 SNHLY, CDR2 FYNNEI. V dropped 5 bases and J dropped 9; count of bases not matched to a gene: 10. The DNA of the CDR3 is TGTGCCAGCAGTACGGGGGAGCGGGGGGGCAGTGAGCAGTTCTTC. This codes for CASSTGERGGSEQFF.

The CDR3 spells CASSPREGPWNTGELFF. In nucleotides, the CDR3 is TGTGCCAGCAGCCCGCGGGAGGGCCCATGGAACACCGGGGAGCTGTTTTTT. This chain connects TRBV5-4 to TRBJ2-2; the match to TRBD2 covers 9 bases. The germline CDR1 and CDR2 sequences are SGHNT and YYREEE (reference sequence). This CDR3 is built from 17 residues. V lost 4 bases to trimming and J lost 1 base; unmatched junction nucleotides: 8. The whole variable domain, filled in from reference TRBV5-4 and TRBJ2-2, reads ETGVTQSPTHLIKTRGQQVTLRCSSQSGHNTVSWYQQALGQGPQFIFQYYREEENGRGNFPPRFSGLQFPNYSSELNVNALELDDSALYLCASSPREGPWNTGELFFGEGSRLTVL.

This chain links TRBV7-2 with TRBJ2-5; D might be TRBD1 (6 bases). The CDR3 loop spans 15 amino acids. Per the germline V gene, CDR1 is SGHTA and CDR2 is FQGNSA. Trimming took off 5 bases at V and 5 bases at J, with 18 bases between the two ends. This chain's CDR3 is CASSSRDIQRETQYF. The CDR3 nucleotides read TGTGCCAGCAGCAGTCGGGACATACAGAGGGAGACCCAGTACTTC.

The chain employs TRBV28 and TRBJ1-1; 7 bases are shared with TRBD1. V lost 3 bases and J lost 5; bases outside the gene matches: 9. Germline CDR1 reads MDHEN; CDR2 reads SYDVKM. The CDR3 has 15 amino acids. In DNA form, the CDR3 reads TGTGCCAGCAGTTTTTTAGACAGGGTGGGAACTGAAGCTTTCTTT. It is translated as CASSFLDRVGTEAFF.

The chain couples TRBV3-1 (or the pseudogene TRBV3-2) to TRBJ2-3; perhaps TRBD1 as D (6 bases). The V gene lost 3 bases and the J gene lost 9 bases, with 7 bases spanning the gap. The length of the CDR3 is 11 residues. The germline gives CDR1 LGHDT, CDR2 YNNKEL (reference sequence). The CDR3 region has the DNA TGTGCCAGCAGCCACAGGGGAACGCAGTATTTT. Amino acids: CASSHRGTQYF.

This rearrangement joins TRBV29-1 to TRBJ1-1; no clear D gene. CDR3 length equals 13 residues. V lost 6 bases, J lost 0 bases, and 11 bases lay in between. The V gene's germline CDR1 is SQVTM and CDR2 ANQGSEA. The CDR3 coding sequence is TGCAGCGTCTTCGACACCATGAACACTGAAGCTTTCTTT. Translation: CSVFDTMNTEAFF. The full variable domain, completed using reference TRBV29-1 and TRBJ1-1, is SAVISQKPSRDICQRGTSLTIQCQVDSQVTMMFWYRQQPGQSLTLIATANQGSEATYESGFVIDKFPISRPNLTFSTLTVSNMSPEDSSIYLCSVFDTMNTEAFFGQGTRLTVV.

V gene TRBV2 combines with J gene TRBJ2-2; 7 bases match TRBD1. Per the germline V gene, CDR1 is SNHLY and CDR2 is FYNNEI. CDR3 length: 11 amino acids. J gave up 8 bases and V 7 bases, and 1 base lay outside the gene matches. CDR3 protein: CASKGAGELFF. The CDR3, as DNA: TGTGCCAGCAAGGGGGCGGGGGAGCTGTTTTTT.

CDR3: CASSIGPAGGRTDTQYF. CDR3 coding DNA: TGTGCCAGCAGCATTGGGCCAGCGGGGGGGCGCACAGATACGCAGTATTTT. The chain carries TRBV11-3 and TRBJ2-3; 10 bases align to TRBD2. V was pared by 5 bases and J by 1 base, with 9 bases of the junction left unmatched. There are 17 residues in the CDR3. Germline CDR1 SGHNT, CDR2 YENEEA.

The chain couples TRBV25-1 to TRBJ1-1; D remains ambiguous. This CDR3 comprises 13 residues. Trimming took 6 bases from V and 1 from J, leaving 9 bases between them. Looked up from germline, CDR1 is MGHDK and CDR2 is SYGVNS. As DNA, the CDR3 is TGTGCCAGCAGGAGGGAGGCGAACACTGAAGCTTTCTTT. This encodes CASRREANTEAFF.

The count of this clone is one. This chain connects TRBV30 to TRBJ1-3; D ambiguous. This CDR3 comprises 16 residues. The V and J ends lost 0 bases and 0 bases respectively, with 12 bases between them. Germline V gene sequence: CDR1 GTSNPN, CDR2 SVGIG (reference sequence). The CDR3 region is CAWSVNDGNSGNTIYF. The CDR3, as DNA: TGTGCCTGGAGTGTAAACGACGGGAACTCTGGAAACACCATATATTTT.

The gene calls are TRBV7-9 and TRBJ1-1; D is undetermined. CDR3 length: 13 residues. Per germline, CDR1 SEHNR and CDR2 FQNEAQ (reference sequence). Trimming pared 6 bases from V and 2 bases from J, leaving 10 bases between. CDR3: CASSAQTNTEAFF. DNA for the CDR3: TGTGCCAGCAGTGCACAGACCAACACTGAAGCTTTCTTT.